This record looks at one T cell receptor beta chain sequence and its context. Its antigen is still unknown. No quality values exist for individual bases; no much larger clone is one base distant. Cut back by 1 base and 5 bases, the V and J ends lie 6 bases apart. The CDR3 holds 12 amino acids from the cysteine to the phenylalanine. Only the CDR3 DNA stays, 36 bases, in frame from base 1. CDR1 and CDR2 were assigned from the germline V gene as SGHRS and YFSETQ. The data derive from a study of CD8 T cells in Susac syndrome (dated by TCRdb to 2018 to 2020). With regard to the full study: The study used repertoire sequencing to test whether antigen drove CD8+ T cell activation and differentiation in Susac syndrome.

RNA was extracted using the RNeasy kit, and about 0.5 to 1 microgram was reverse transcribed with random hexamers. The immunoSEQ multiplex PCR assay, covering 54 Vbeta and 13 Jbeta segments, was used to amplify TCR beta CDR3 regions. PCR amplification bias was corrected using a synthetic template baseline for primer optimization and computational correction. For the original study's pipeline: Reads were annotated to V, D and J genes per IMGT and analyzed with immunoSEQ Analyzer, keeping only productive sequences. Clonality was computed as one minus Shannon entropy normalized by log2 of the number of productive unique sequences. Public and private clones were assessed among the 100 most prevalent clones of each patient and control. Susac-specific clones were defined as absent from healthy and MS cohorts, 1052 published viral clones and other ImmuneACCESS disease sequences. TCRdb reprocessing: public reads trimmed at Q25 with fastp, clones called with MiXCR, in-frame beta chains kept. Entries that share a CDR3 protein sequence are merged under the most common genes and DNA. The V and J calls and clone size come from TCRdb's table, not from the authors' own analysis. Within this sample are about 200,000 distinct CDR3 sequences, with around 95% of them counted one time only. The ten most abundant clones make up roughly 0.095% of the sample.

Summary of the overall study and its limitations: The number of individuals in the TCR sequencing and HLA analysis was acknowledged as relatively small.

High-throughput TCR beta sequencing profiled peripheral blood CD8+ and CD4+ T cells from healthy donors, Susac syndrome patients and multiple sclerosis patients. Multiple sclerosis controls were treatment-naive patients with stable or active relapsing-remitting disease fulfilling revised McDonald criteria. Bulk CD8+ and CD4+ T cells were purified by magnetic negative isolation, while CD8+ TEMRA cells were enriched using FACS. Blood was drawn into EDTA tubes, processed within 24 hours, and PBMCs were isolated by density gradient centrifugation. PBMCs destined for TCR sequencing were cryopreserved in liquid nitrogen and later thawed in a 37 °C water bath. The sorted or isolated CD4+, CD8+ and CD8+ TEMRA cells had a purity of 90% or higher.

The V gene is TRBV5-1 and the J gene is TRBJ2-5; the D gene remains uncertain. The sequenced material came from CD4+ T cells from PBMCs. The clonotype was recovered from a human donor with multiple sclerosis. The DNA sequence is as follows: TGCGCCAGCAGCTTGAATAAGGAGACCCAGTACTTC. Its product reads: CASSLNKETQYF.